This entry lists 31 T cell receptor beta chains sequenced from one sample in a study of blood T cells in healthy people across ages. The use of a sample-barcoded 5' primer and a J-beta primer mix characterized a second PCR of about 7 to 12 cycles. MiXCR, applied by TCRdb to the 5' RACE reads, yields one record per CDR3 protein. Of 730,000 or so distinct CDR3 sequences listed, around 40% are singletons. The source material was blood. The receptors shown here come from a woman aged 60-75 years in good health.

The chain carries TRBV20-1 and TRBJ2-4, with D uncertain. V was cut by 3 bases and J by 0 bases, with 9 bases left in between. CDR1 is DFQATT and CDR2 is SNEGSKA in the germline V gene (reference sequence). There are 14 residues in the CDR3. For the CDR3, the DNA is TGCAGTGCTAGTTCGCTTCTAGCCAAAAACATTCAGTACTTC. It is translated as CSASSLLAKNIQYF.

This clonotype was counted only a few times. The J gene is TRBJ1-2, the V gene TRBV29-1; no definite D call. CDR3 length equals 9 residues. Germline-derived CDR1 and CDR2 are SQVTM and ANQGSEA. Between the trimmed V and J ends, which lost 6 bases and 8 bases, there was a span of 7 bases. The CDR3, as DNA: TGCAGCGTGTACGAGGGCTACACCTTC. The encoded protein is CSVYEGYTF.

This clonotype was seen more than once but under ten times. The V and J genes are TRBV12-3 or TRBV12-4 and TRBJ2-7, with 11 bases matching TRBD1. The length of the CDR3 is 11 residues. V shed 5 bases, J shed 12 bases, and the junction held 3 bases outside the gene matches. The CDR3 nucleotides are TGTGCCAGCAGTACTGGGACAGGGGGGTACTTC. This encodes CASSTGTGGYF.

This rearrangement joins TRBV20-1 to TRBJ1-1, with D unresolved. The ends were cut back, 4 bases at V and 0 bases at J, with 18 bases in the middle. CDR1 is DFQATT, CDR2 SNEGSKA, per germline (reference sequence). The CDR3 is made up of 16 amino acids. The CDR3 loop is CSAKLQTLLMNTEAFF. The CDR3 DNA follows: TGCAGTGCTAAGTTACAGACTCTCCTTATGAACACTGAAGCTTTCTTT.

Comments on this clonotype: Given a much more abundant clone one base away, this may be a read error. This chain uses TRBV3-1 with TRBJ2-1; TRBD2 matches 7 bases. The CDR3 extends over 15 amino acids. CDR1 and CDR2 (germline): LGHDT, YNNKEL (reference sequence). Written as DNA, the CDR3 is TGTACCAGCAGCCAAGCTGCTAGCGGATGGAATGAGCAGTTCTTC. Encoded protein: CTSSQAASGWNEQFF.

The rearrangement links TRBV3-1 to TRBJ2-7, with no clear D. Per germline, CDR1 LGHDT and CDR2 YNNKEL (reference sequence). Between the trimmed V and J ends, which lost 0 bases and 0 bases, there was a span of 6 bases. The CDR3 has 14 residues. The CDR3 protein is CASSQESNSYEQYF. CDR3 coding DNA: TGTGCCAGCAGCCAAGAGAGTAACTCCTACGAGCAGTACTTC.

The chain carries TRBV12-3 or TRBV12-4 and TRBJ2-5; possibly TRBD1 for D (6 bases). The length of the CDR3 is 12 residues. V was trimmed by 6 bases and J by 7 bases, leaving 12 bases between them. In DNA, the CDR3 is TGTGCCAGCAGCCCATTGGGGGCGACCCAGTACTTC. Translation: CASSPLGATQYF.

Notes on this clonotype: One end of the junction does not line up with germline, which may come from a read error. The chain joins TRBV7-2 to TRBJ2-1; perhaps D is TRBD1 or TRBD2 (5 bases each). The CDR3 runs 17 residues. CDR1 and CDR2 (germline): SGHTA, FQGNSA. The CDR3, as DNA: TGTGCCGGCAGCTTAAGCCGAGGGACCAACTCCTACAATGAGCAGTTCTTC. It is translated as CAGSLSRGTNSYNEQFF.

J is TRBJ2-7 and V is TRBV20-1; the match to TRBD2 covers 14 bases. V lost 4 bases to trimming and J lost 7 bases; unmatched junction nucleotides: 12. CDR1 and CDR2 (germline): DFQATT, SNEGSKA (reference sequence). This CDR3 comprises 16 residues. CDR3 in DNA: TGCAGTGCTAATACACGGACTAGCGGGGGGTACAATGAGCAGTACTTC. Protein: CSANTRTSGGYNEQYF.

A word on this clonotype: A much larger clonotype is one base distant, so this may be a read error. As DNA, the CDR3 is TGTGCCAGCAACGTCGGTATTCAGTTCCACGAGCAGTTCTTC. Its translation: CASNVGIQFHEQFF. The rearrangement joins TRBV25-1 to TRBJ2-1; no definite D call. V was trimmed by 7 bases and J by 10 bases, leaving 20 bases between them. Germline V CDR1 and CDR2: MGHDK, SYGVNS. This CDR3 has 14 residues.

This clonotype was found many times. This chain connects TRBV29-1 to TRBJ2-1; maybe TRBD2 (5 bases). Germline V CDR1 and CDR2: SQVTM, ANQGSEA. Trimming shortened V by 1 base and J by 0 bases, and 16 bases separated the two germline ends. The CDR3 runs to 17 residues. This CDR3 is CSVEGSAGLSSYNEQFF. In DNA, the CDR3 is TGCAGCGTTGAAGGCAGCGCCGGACTGAGCTCCTACAATGAGCAGTTCTTC.

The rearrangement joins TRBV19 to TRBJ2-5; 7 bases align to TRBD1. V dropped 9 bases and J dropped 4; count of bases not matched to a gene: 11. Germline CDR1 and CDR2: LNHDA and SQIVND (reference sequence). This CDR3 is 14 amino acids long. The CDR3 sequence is CASKTGTVGETQYF. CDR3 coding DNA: TGTGCCAGCAAAACCGGGACAGTTGGAGAGACCCAGTACTTC.

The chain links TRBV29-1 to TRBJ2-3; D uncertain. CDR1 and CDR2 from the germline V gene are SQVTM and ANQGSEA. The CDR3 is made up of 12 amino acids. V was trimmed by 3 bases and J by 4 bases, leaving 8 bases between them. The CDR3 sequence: CSVERDADTQYF. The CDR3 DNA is TGCAGCGTTGAGCGAGACGCAGATACGCAGTATTTT.

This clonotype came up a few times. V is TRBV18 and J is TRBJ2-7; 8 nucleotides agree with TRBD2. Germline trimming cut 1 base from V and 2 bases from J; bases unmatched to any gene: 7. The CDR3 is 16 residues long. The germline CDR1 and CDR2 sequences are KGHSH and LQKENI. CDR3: CASSPQGAGGPYEQYF. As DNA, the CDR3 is TGTGCCAGCTCACCACAGGGCGCGGGGGGCCCCTACGAGCAGTACTTC.

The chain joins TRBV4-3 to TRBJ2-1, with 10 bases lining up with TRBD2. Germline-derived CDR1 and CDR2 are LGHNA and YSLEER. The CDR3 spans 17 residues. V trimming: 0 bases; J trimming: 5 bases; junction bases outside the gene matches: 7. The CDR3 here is CASSQDSSSGGHNEQFF. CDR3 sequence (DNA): TGCGCCAGCAGCCAAGATTCGAGTAGCGGGGGGCACAATGAGCAGTTCTTC.

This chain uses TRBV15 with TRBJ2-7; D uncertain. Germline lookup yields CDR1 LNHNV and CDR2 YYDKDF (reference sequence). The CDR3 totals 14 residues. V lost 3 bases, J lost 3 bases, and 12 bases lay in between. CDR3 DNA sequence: TGTGCCACCAGCAGCAGACATATTGGCTACGAGCAGTACTTC. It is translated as CATSSRHIGYEQYF.

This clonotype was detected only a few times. This chain's CDR3 is CASSLAGRPQHF. CDR3 DNA sequence: TGTGCCAGCAGCTTAGCGGGGCGGCCCCAGCATTTT. This chain connects TRBV7-2 to TRBJ1-5; weak D call: TRBD1 (5 bases). The CDR3 consists of 12 residues. Trimming took 0 bases from V and 9 from J, leaving 6 bases between them. Germline V gives CDR1 SGHTA, CDR2 FQGNSA.

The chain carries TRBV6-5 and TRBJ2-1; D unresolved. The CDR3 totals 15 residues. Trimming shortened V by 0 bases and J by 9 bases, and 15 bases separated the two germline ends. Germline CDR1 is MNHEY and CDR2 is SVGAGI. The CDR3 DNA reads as TGTGCCAGCAGTTACTCGATTTTGGGTACGAGTGAGCAGTTCTTC. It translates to CASSYSILGTSEQFF.

The DNA of the CDR3 is TGCAGTGCTGGACCCGCCGGGGGGCTAGAGACCCAGTACTTC. This codes for CSAGPAGGLETQYF. The chain carries TRBV20-1 and TRBJ2-5, with TRBD2 as a possible D gene (7 bases). The germline V and J ends were trimmed by 5 bases and 4 bases, with 17 bases remaining between them. CDR3 size: 14 residues. Germline loops: CDR1 DFQATT, CDR2 SNEGSKA (reference sequence).

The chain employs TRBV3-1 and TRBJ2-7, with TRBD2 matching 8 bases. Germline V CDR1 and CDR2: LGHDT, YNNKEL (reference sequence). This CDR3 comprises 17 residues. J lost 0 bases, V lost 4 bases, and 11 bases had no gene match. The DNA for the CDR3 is TGTGCCAGCAGCCTAGAGGCGGGGGGTAGGAGCTCCTACGAGCAGTACTTC. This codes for CASSLEAGGRSSYEQYF.

CDR3 loop: CASSHGTSGRGNTGELFF. Written as DNA, the CDR3 is TGTGCCAGCAGCCACGGGACTAGCGGGAGAGGCAACACCGGGGAGCTGTTTTTT. The rearrangement uses TRBV6-1 and TRBJ2-2; 14 bases are a match to TRBD2. The CDR3 runs 18 residues. Trimming removed 6 bases from V and 2 bases from J; junction bases left unmatched: 8. Germline-derived CDR1 and CDR2 are MNHNS and SASEGT.

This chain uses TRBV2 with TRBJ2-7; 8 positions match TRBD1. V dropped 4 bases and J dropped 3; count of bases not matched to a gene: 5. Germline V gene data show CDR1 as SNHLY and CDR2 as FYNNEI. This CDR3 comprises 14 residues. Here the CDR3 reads CASSGGTGIYEQYF. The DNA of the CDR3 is TGTGCCAGCAGTGGGGGGACAGGCATCTACGAGCAGTACTTC.

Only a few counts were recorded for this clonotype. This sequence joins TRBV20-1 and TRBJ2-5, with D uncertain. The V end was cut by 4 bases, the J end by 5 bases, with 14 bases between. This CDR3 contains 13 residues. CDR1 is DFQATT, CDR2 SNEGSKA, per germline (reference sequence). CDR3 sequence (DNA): TGCAGTGCTAAAGTCTCAGGACGGGAGACCCAGTACTTC. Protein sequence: CSAKVSGRETQYF.

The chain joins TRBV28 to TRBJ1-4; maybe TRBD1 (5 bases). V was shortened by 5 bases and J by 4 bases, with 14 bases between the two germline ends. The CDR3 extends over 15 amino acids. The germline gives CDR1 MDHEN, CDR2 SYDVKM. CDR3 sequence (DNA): TGTGCCAGCAGTGCGGGGACCGCTGGTAATGAAAAACTGTTTTTT. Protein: CASSAGTAGNEKLFF.

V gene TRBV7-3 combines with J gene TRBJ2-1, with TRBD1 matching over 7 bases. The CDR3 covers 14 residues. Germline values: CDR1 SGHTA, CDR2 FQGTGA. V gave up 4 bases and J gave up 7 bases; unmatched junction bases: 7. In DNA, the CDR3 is TGTGCCAGCAGCTCGACAGGGAGAATTAATGAGCAGTTCTTC. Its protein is CASSSTGRINEQFF.

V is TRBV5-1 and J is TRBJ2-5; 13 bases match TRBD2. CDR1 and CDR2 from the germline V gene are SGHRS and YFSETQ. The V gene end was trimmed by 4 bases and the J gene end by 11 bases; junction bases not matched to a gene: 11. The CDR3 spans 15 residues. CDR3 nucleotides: TGCGCCAGCAGCACGGGACTAGCGGGGAACAATGAGCAGTACTTC. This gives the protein CASSTGLAGNNEQYF.

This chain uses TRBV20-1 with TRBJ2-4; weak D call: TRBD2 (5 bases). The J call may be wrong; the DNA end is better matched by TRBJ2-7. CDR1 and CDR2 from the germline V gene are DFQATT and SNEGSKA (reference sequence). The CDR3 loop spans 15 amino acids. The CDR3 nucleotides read TGCAGTGCTAGCCTCGGGAACGGCGGTGGATACGAGCAGTACTTC. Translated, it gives CSASLGNGGGYEQYF.

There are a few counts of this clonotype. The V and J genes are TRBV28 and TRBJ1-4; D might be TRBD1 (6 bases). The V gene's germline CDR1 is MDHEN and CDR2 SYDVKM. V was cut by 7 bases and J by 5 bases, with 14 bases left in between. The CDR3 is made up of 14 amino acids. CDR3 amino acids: CASISGAGNEKLFF. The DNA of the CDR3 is TGTGCCAGCATATCGGGGGCTGGAAATGAAAAACTGTTTTTT.

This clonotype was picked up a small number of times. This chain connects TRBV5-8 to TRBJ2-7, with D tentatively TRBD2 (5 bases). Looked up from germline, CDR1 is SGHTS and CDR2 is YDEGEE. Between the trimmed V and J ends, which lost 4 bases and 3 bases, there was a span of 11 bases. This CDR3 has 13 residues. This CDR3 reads CASSPFAGYEQYF. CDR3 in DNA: TGTGCCAGCAGCCCTTTTGCGGGCTACGAGCAGTACTTC.

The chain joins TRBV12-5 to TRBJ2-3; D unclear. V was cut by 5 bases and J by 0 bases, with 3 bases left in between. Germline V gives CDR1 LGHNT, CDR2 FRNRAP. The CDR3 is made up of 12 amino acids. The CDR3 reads CASGPSTDTQYF. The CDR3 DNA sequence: TGTGCTAGTGGTCCTAGCACAGATACGCAGTATTTT.

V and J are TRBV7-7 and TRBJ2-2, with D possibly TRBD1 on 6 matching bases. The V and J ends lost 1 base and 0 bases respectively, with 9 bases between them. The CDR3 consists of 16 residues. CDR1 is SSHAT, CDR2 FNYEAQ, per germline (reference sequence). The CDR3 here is CASSLGSGANTGELFF. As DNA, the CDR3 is TGTGCCAGCAGCTTAGGGTCAGGGGCGAACACCGGGGAGCTGTTTTTT.